Listed below are T cell receptor beta chains from one sample, sequenced in a study of T cell repertoires in ileal Crohn's disease. The protocol was immunoSEQ multiplex PCR, while the TCRdb copy is restricted to in-frame clones and leaves out a portion. The data contain about 16,000 clones, more than 85% of them singletons. The sample consisted of ileal tissue. These TCRs come from an adult with Crohn's disease. Both conserved end residues are part of each CDR3. Expanded clones are given a class, and other clones once, few, many or no size at all.

CDR3 protein,V gene,CDR3 length,clone size
CASRSLGSAGGYTF,TRBV28,14,NA
CASSPGTSPTDTQYF,TRBV5-8,15,NA
CASSPTPGLAETQYF,TRBV7-3,15,NA
CASSPRTEETQYF,TRBV7-6,13,NA
CASSPVQWPGNTEAFF,TRBV4-1,16,NA
CASSRGPGHEEEKLFF,TRBV4-2,16,NA
CAWSPSRETQYF,TRBV30,12,NA
CASSPQGMNTEAFF,TRBV18,14,once
CASRFTGQETQYF,TRBV2,13,NA
CASSTPLDGAQSEAFF,TRBV5-4,16,NA
CASRLQQGLNTEAFF,TRBV5-1,15,NA
CAIKNRGHTGELFF,TRBV10-3,14,NA
CASKGVGGQETQYF,TRBV5-1,14,NA
CASSQRKNRTQNTDTQYF,TRBV4-1,18,NA
CASCLTADSMNTEAFF,TRBV18,16,NA
CASSRIYLDGNSPLHF,TRBV28,16,NA
CASSLIRGHFGTEAFF,TRBV5-8,16,NA
CASSLMAGAWEQYF,TRBV7-3,14,NA
CASSTAQETQYF,TRBV5-1,12,few
CASSPRLGEQFF,TRBV18,12,NA
CASSPDRGGYGYTF,TRBV6-1,14,NA
CASSEDQGANTEAFF,TRBV6-1,15,NA